Presented here are 31 T cell receptor beta chains from one specimen sequenced in a study of shared clonotypes between healthy human individuals. Generated by immunoSEQ multiplex PCR, the TCRdb table keeps only in-frame clones and is missing some. This table holds about 510,000 clones, 79% found once. The sample taken for sequencing was PBMCs. These receptor sequences come from a woman between 35 and 50 years old in good health. Some clones in this sample may be carry-over from other donors' samples.

This clone has just a few counts. The chain combines TRBV7-9 with TRBJ2-5; D is undetermined. Trimming took off 1 base at V and 1 base at J, with 7 bases between the two ends. Germline CDR1 reads SEHNR; CDR2 reads FQNEAQ (reference sequence). The CDR3 spans 14 residues. The DNA of the CDR3 is TGTGCCAGCAGCTTAGTTACGGGCCAAGAGACCCAGTACTTC. Encoded protein: CASSLVTGQETQYF.

The chain is built from TRBV19 and TRBJ2-1, with 11 bases aligning to TRBD2. The CDR3 has 18 residues. The germline gives CDR1 LNHDA, CDR2 SQIVND (reference sequence). The V gene end was trimmed by 3 bases and the J gene end by 5 bases; junction bases not matched to a gene: 12. CDR3 coding DNA: TGTGCCAGTAGTATCACTAGCGGGAGCCCCGAGTTAAACAATGAGCAGTTCTTC. It yields the protein CASSITSGSPELNNEQFF.

The chain couples TRBV15 to TRBJ2-7; unclear D gene. Per germline, CDR1 LNHNV and CDR2 YYDKDF (reference sequence). The V end was cut by 0 bases, the J end by 7 bases, with 22 bases between. The CDR3 sequence is 17 residues long. DNA for the CDR3: TGTGCCACCAGCAGAGATTTCAGTGGGTCGCACTTGGGGGAGCAGTACTTC. The encoded protein is CATSRDFSGSHLGEQYF.

V usage is TRBV25-1 and J usage is TRBJ1-1; possible D gene TRBD1, 6 bases. The V end was cut by 9 bases, the J end by 1 base, with 18 bases between. This CDR3 is 15 amino acids long. CDR1 and CDR2 (germline): MGHDK, SYGVNS. The CDR3 reads CASVPGGAGNTEAFF. As DNA, the CDR3 is TGTGCCAGTGTCCCTGGGGGCGCGGGGAACACTGAAGCTTTCTTT.

This clone showed up just once. This chain connects TRBV7-3 to TRBJ2-6; TRBD1 matches at 9 bases. The CDR3 is 16 amino acids. Germline-derived CDR1 and CDR2 are SGHTA and FQGTGA. Trimming removed 4 bases from V and 3 bases from J; junction bases left unmatched: 4. The CDR3 spells CASSSTGGSGANVLTF. The CDR3 bases are TGTGCCAGCAGCTCGACAGGGGGAAGTGGGGCCAACGTCCTGACTTTC.

The CDR3 DNA reads as TGTGCCAGCTCGATGTCCTCTAGCGGGAATGTAATCGGGGAGCTGTTTTTT. Residues: CASSMSSSGNVIGELFF. The chain is built from TRBV27 and TRBJ2-2; 9 nucleotides line up with TRBD2. The trim removed 8 bases at V and 7 bases at J, leaving 17 bases unmatched. CDR1 and CDR2 (germline): MNHEY, SMNVEV (reference sequence). The CDR3 totals 17 residues.

This chain connects TRBV11-2 to TRBJ2-7, with D possibly TRBD1 on 7 matching bases. Germline V CDR1 and CDR2: SGHAT, FQNNGV. The CDR3 loop spans 18 amino acids. The germline V and J ends were trimmed by 1 base and 2 bases, with 21 bases remaining between them. The DNA of the CDR3 is TGTGCCAGCAGCTTAGTTCCGACGGGCGGGGACAGCACCTACGAGCAGTACTTC. Encoded protein: CASSLVPTGGDSTYEQYF.

The rearrangement links TRBV19 to TRBJ1-1, with 8 bases matching TRBD1. Germline V gene data show CDR1 as LNHDA and CDR2 as SQIVND (reference sequence). J lost 4 bases, V lost 6 bases, and 13 bases had no gene match. This CDR3 has 16 amino acids. CDR3 amino acids: CASRPGSGGESTEAFF. Written as DNA, the CDR3 is TGTGCCAGTAGGCCCGGATCAGGGGGCGAGAGCACTGAAGCTTTCTTT.

This chain joins TRBV25-1 and TRBJ2-5; the D gene could be TRBD1 or TRBD2 (5 bases each). The CDR3 extends over 16 amino acids. Germline V gene data show CDR1 as MGHDK and CDR2 as SYGVNS. V gave up 1 base and J gave up 3 bases, with 15 bases separating them. CDR3 protein: CASSESFALGEETQYF. CDR3 DNA: TGTGCCAGCAGTGAATCCTTCGCATTGGGGGAAGAGACCCAGTACTTC.

V is TRBV5-1 and J is TRBJ1-1; D may be TRBD1 (5 bases). The V and J ends lost 0 bases and 3 bases respectively, with 12 bases between them. The CDR3 consists of 15 residues. From germline, CDR1 is SGHRS and CDR2 YFSETQ. CDR3 sequence (DNA): TGCGCCAGCAGCTTGGGTCGGGGGTTGGACACTGAAGCTTTCTTT. It translates to CASSLGRGLDTEAFF.

This chain connects TRBV28 to TRBJ2-4; D unresolved. The V and J ends lost 0 bases and 6 bases respectively, with 12 bases between them. The CDR3 extends over 15 amino acids. Germline V gives CDR1 MDHEN, CDR2 SYDVKM. CDR3 coding DNA: TGTGCCAGCAGTTTATGGAAATCCGAGATAAACATTCAGTACTTC. The encoded protein is CASSLWKSEINIQYF.

The rearrangement joins TRBV7-9 to TRBJ2-3; 7 positions match TRBD2. The V gene's germline CDR1 is SEHNR and CDR2 FQNEAQ (reference sequence). The CDR3 consists of 14 residues. Unmatched junction bases numbered 4, after V lost 2 bases and J lost 5 bases. The CDR3 sequence: CASSLSRGGDTQYF. The CDR3 region has the DNA TGTGCCAGCAGCTTATCCCGCGGGGGAGATACGCAGTATTTT.

This clone was detected once. The V gene is TRBV9, the J gene TRBJ2-7; 9 nucleotides line up with TRBD1. Unmatched junction bases numbered 8, after V lost 2 bases and J lost 2 bases. The CDR3 is made up of 16 amino acids. Germline lookup yields CDR1 SGDLS and CDR2 YYNGEE. The CDR3 spells CASSVSGTGTTYEQYF. The DNA for the CDR3 is TGTGCCAGCAGCGTTTCCGGGACAGGGACTACCTACGAGCAGTACTTC. Combining the CDR3 with reference TRBV9 and TRBJ2-7 gives the whole variable domain DSGVTQTPKHLITATGQRVTLRCSPRSGDLSVYWYQQSLDQGLQFLIQYYNGEERAKGNILERFSAQQFPDLHSELNLSSLELGDSALYFCASSVSGTGTTYEQYFGPGTRLTVT.

This clone was observed a handful of times. The chain uses TRBV7-9 and TRBJ1-1; D may be TRBD1 (5 bases). The germline gives CDR1 SEHNR, CDR2 FQNEAQ (reference sequence). Deletions cut 2 bases from V and 4 bases from J, with 14 bases between. The CDR3 is made up of 15 amino acids. CDR3 region: CASSLLTGGATEAFF. CDR3 nucleotide sequence: TGTGCCAGCAGCTTACTAACTGGAGGGGCCACTGAAGCTTTCTTT.

The genes are TRBV19 and TRBJ2-1; D unresolved. V gave up 10 bases and J gave up 3 bases, with 10 bases separating them. The germline gives CDR1 LNHDA, CDR2 SQIVND (reference sequence). The CDR3 totals 12 residues. The CDR3 spells CATESRYNEQFF. Here the CDR3 DNA reads TGTGCCACCGAGAGCCGCTACAATGAGCAGTTCTTC.

This clone was seen more than once but under ten times. The CDR3 DNA reads TGTGCCACAGGGGGCAGGACCACTGAAGCTTTCTTT. Its translation: CATGGRTTEAFF. The V gene is TRBV15, the J gene TRBJ1-1; 7 bases are shared with TRBD1. This CDR3 is 12 amino acids long. Trimming cost V 9 bases and J 4 bases; bases outside gene matches: 5. From germline, CDR1 is LNHNV and CDR2 YYDKDF (reference sequence).

The V and J genes are TRBV4-2 and TRBJ2-2; 7 bases agree with TRBD2. After removal of 0 bases from V and 6 bases from J, the junction contained 10 bases not matched to a gene. The CDR3 extends over 17 amino acids. Germline CDR1 LGHNA, CDR2 YNFKEQ. The DNA of the CDR3 is TGTGCCAGCAGCCAAGAGACGGCGCGGGAGTGGGCCGGGGAGCTGTTTTTT. Translated: CASSQETAREWAGELFF.

Points on this clone: Other DNA sequences in the sample encode the same CDR3. The chain has TRBV15 and TRBJ2-7; TRBD1 might be the D (6 bases). Trimming removed 0 bases at V and 4 bases at J, with 7 bases between. CDR1 and CDR2 (germline): LNHNV, YYDKDF (reference sequence). The CDR3 is 13 amino acids. CDR3 sequence: CATSRDRGYEQYF. DNA of the CDR3: TGTGCCACCAGCAGAGACAGGGGTTACGAGCAGTACTTC.

The chain joins TRBV2 to TRBJ1-2; TRBD1 might be the D (5 bases). V lost 6 bases to trimming and J lost 4 bases, with 15 bases between them. The germline V gene has CDR1 SNHLY and CDR2 FYNNEI. This CDR3 region has 14 residues. DNA for the CDR3: TGTGCCAGCAGCCAAATTGACAGCTCCTATGGCTACACCTTC. Its translation: CASSQIDSSYGYTF.

The V and J genes are TRBV9 and TRBJ1-1; 8 bases fit TRBD1. CDR3 length equals 17 residues. After removal of 3 bases from V and 0 bases from J, the junction contained 10 bases not matched to a gene. CDR1 and CDR2 (germline): SGDLS, YYNGEE. CDR3 amino acids: CASSDRTGIGMNTEAFF. Here the CDR3 DNA reads TGTGCCAGCAGCGATCGGACAGGGATCGGTATGAACACTGAAGCTTTCTTT.

The chain combines TRBV27 with TRBJ1-2, with D tentatively TRBD1 (6 bases). Germline V gene data show CDR1 as MNHEY and CDR2 as SMNVEV (reference sequence). This CDR3 region has 13 residues. V was clipped by 2 bases and J by 5 bases, with 9 bases between them. The CDR3 protein is CASSLERGYGYTF. DNA of the CDR3: TGTGCCAGCAGTTTAGAAAGGGGGTATGGCTACACCTTC.

V gene TRBV5-6 combines with J gene TRBJ1-1, with 10 bases aligning to TRBD1. The CDR3 covers 16 residues. The J segment lost 4 bases and the V segment lost 4 bases, leaving 10 bases of the junction unmatched. In germline, CDR1 is SGHDT, CDR2 YYEEEE. The CDR3 is CASSRWTGGFLTEAFF. The CDR3 nucleotides are TGTGCCAGCAGCCGGTGGACAGGGGGTTTCCTCACTGAAGCTTTCTTT.

The chain employs TRBV5-4 and TRBJ2-2; TRBD1 might be the D (6 bases). The V end lost 0 bases, the J end lost 7 bases, and 13 bases lay between the germline ends. The CDR3 runs to 15 residues. Germline V gene data show CDR1 as SGHNT and CDR2 as YYREEE (reference sequence). The CDR3 reads CASSLETGLSGELFF. CDR3 DNA: TGTGCCAGCAGCTTGGAAACAGGGTTGAGCGGGGAGCTGTTTTTT.

Points on this clone: Other DNA variants within this sample encode the same CDR3. The J gene is TRBJ2-1, the V gene TRBV30; D is possibly TRBD1 (5 bases). V was pared by 0 bases and J by 4 bases, with 7 bases between. Germline V CDR1 and CDR2: GTSNPN, SVGIG (reference sequence). The CDR3 is 13 amino acids. The CDR3 spells CAWSVGQYNEQFF. The CDR3 bases are TGTGCCTGGAGTGTGGGGCAATACAATGAGCAGTTCTTC.

The CDR3 reads CASSDEGGSGANVLTF. CDR3 nucleotides: TGTGCCAGCAGTGACGAAGGGGGCTCTGGGGCCAACGTCCTGACTTTC. The chain combines TRBV6-1 with TRBJ2-6; weak D call: TRBD1 (6 bases). The CDR3 totals 16 residues. Trimming took off 3 bases at V and 0 bases at J, with 9 bases between the two ends. Germline V gene data show CDR1 as MNHNS and CDR2 as SASEGT.

This clone was seen a single time. A much larger clone differs from this one at a single base, so this may be a read error. Other DNA sequences from this sample encode an identical CDR3 as well. The V call is TRBV25-1, the J call TRBJ1-1; D is possibly TRBD1 (6 bases). This CDR3 contains 15 residues. Germline V gives CDR1 MGHDK, CDR2 SYGVNS. The CDR3 region has the DNA TGTGCCAGCAGTGAACTGGCCAAAGGGGACACTGAGGCTTTCTTT. Translation gives CASSELAKGDTEAFF.

The rearrangement links TRBV7-9 to TRBJ1-5, with D perhaps TRBD1 (5 bases). CDR3 length: 17 residues. With 1 base removed from V and 3 bases from J, the gap between germline ends came to 16 bases. The germline V gene encodes CDR1 SEHNR and CDR2 FQNEAQ (reference sequence). The CDR3 DNA reads as TGTGCCAGCAGCTTAGGCAAGCTCGGGGACCCCAATCAGCCCCAGCATTTT. Translated, it gives CASSLGKLGDPNQPQHF.

This rearrangement joins TRBV5-8 to TRBJ2-7; TRBD2 agrees at 9 bases. The V segment lost 2 bases and the J segment 1 base; nucleotides outside the gene matches: 4. Germline V gives CDR1 SGHTS, CDR2 YDEGEE. CDR3 length: 15 residues. The CDR3 nucleotides read TGTGCCAGCAGCTTCGGGCTAGCGGGGTCCTACGAGCAGTACTTC. Protein sequence: CASSFGLAGSYEQYF.

The chain employs TRBV11-2 and TRBJ2-7, with D unresolved. Germline values: CDR1 SGHAT, CDR2 FQNNGV. This CDR3 has 14 amino acids. The germline V and J ends were trimmed by 6 bases and 5 bases, with 17 bases remaining between them. The CDR3 DNA follows: TGTGCCAGCAGTTGGTTGGGCCCTCCCAACGAGCAGTACTTC. As protein: CASSWLGPPNEQYF.

This chain connects TRBV7-9 to TRBJ1-4; no clear D gene. The ends were cut back, 7 bases at V and 8 bases at J, with 14 bases in the middle. This CDR3 is built from 13 residues. Germline V gives CDR1 SEHNR, CDR2 FQNEAQ (reference sequence). CDR3 loop: CASIRSIGEKLFF. For the CDR3, the DNA is TGTGCCAGCATCCGAAGTATAGGCGAAAAACTGTTTTTT.

V usage is TRBV14 and J usage is TRBJ2-2; D remains unclear. CDR3 length: 15 amino acids. CDR1 is SGHDN, CDR2 FVKESK, per germline. V lost 1 base and J lost 0, with 6 bases in between. The DNA of the CDR3 is TGTGCCAGCAGCCAAGTACGGGCGAACACCGGGGAGCTGTTTTTT. Protein sequence: CASSQVRANTGELFF.